A single T cell receptor beta chain is shown here with its context. Its antigen is as yet unknown. Sorted T cells were CFSE-labeled and cultured less than 6 days with allogeneic regulatory or mature dendritic cells at 1:10. These data come from a study of regulatory dendritic cells for organ transplantation. For the study at large: Regulatory dendritic cells were monocyte-derived, receiving vitamin D3 on days 0 and 4 and IL-10 on day 4. LPS was added to dendritic cell cultures on day 6. The study, taken as a whole, reports: The authors noted considerable between-person heterogeneity in alloreactive memory CD8+ cells. Naive CD4+ and CD8+ repertoires were highly diverse; memory CD8+ was most oligoclonal.

Germline-derived CDR1 and CDR2 are LGHNA and YNFKEQ. The CDR3 sequence is 16 residues long. V gave up 7 bases and J gave up 5 bases; unmatched junction bases: 9. Measured with immunoSEQ multiplex PCR; TCRdb has only the in-frame clones, and not every one. Among approximately 10,000 clones listed, 75% were seen once. Sequenced sample: memory CD4+ T cells from blood cultured with regulatory dendritic cells. The subset is: CD45RO+ memory T cells. This chain uses TRBV4-2 with TRBJ2-5, with 14 bases identical to TRBD2. The TCR sequence derives from a human donor in good health. In DNA, the CDR3 is TGTGCCAGCACCCCGACTAGCGGGGGGGCAGCGGAGACCCAGTACTTC. Amino acids: CASTPTSGGAAETQYF.